The present T cell receptor (beta chain) was sequenced within a study of human T cells and chemical hapten exposure. On the study more broadly: The use of 2% DPC on approximately 2 cm by approximately 2 cm of upper inner arm skin constituted sensitization. Mainly, slight library volume differences in the pool made TCR yields vary. Findings of the study overall: Clustering by CDR3 similarity yielded significantly more large clusters from expanded TCRs than controls.

TCRdb ran MiXCR on the RACE reads and lists one entry per CDR3 protein. The table lists about 380,000 distinct CDR3 sequences, more than 5% of them singletons. The CDR3 consists of 16 residues. Germline CDR1 is MDHEN and CDR2 is SYDVKM. The ends were cut back, 6 bases at V and 4 bases at J, with 19 bases in the middle. This clonotype was observed many times. What it binds is not known. This sample's time point: patch test 2, 6 weeks after DPC sensitization. Treatment specified: therapeutic diphenylcyclopropenone sensitization with weekly scalp DPC. Investigators collected blood before applying each patch test.

The J gene is TRBJ1-5, the V gene TRBV28; D may be TRBD1 (6 bases). This receptor was taken from a woman under 30 with alopecia areata. Some clones in this sample may be carry-over from other donors' samples. Sequenced here: whole blood, sampled in connection with sensitization to the hapten diphenylcyclopropenone (DPC). CDR3 sequence reads: CASRPPLGQTNQPQHF. The CDR3 DNA sequence: TGTGCCAGCAGACCCCCGCTGGGACAAACGAATCAGCCCCAGCATTTT.